Sequencing of this T cell receptor beta chain was carried out in a study of cytomegalovirus exposure and HLA in healthy donors. About the research overall: Out of 398 genotyped donors, about 81% belonged to the Caucasian-associated ancestry cluster.

Amplification used 60 Vbeta primers and 13 Jbeta primers. The repertoire was sequenced with immunoSEQ multiplex PCR; TCRdb's copy has only in-frame clones and lacks some. The sample records 150,000 or so clones, around 80% being singletons. A note on this clone: Its specificity is not known.

Study results and caveats: Cytomegalovirus-associated TCR beta chains were listed, numbering more than 150. Only CMV serostatus was available as immune exposure information. Judged likely to be a sequencing artifact was a cluster of highly shared sequence variants.

Sequencing used PBMCs. This receptor was identified in a woman aged 50 to 60 in good health and CMV-seropositive.

CDR3 sequence: CASSVILVNYGYTF. The CDR3 nucleotides are TGTGCCAGCAGTGTTATTCTTGTTAACTATGGCTACACCTTC. The chain combines TRBV2 with TRBJ1-2; D ambiguous. Germline V gene data show CDR1 as SNHLY and CDR2 as FYNNEI. The CDR3 consists of 14 residues. Trimming shortened V by 4 bases and J by 1 base, and 10 bases separated the two germline ends.